These T cell receptor beta chains were read from a single sample in a study of T cell changes during pregnancy in multiple sclerosis. Using immunoSEQ multiplex PCR, the repertoire was profiled, and TCRdb retains in-frame clones only, with some absent. Among around 100,000 clones, around 93% were seen once, and the ten largest hold approximately 2%. This specimen consisted of peripheral blood, obtained after pregnancy. The origin of the receptors is a female donor with multiple sclerosis, enrolled in a pregnancy study. Each CDR3 is given with its conserved first and last residue. Fields, in order: J gene, clone size, D gene, V gene, CDR3 protein, CDR3 DNA. A D gene is named only where the DNA matches it firmly. Size is omitted from some rows. Given values are once, few, many or a class for expanded clones.

j_call: TRBJ2-7
clone_size: NA
d_call: TRBD2
v_call: TRBV5-6
cdr3_aa: CASSFGSGGTYEQYF
cdr3_nt: TGTGCCAGCAGCTTTGGTAGCGGGGGAACCTACGAGCAGTACTTC

j_call: TRBJ2-7
clone_size: NA
d_call: NA
v_call: TRBV5-1
cdr3_aa: CTSSLADSGINYEQYF
cdr3_nt: TGCACCAGCAGCTTGGCCGATTCCGGGATTAACTACGAGCAGTACTTC

j_call: TRBJ1-2
clone_size: NA
d_call: NA
v_call: TRBV14
cdr3_aa: CASSQGEGVNYGYTF
cdr3_nt: TGTGCCAGCAGCCAAGGGGAGGGGGTGAACTATGGCTACACCTTC

j_call: TRBJ1-5
clone_size: once
d_call: NA
v_call: TRBV4-1
cdr3_aa: CASSQGLDRSDSNQPQHF
cdr3_nt: TGCGCCAGCAGCCAAGGTCTAGACCGATCAGATAGCAATCAGCCCCAGCATTTT

j_call: TRBJ2-1
clone_size: NA
d_call: TRBD2
v_call: TRBV7-7
cdr3_aa: CASSLAGGIYNEQFF
cdr3_nt: TGTGCTAGCAGCTTAGCGGGCGGGATCTATAATGAGCAGTTCTTC

j_call: TRBJ1-1
clone_size: NA
d_call: NA
v_call: TRBV29-1
cdr3_aa: CSVGGRLNTEAFF
cdr3_nt: TGCAGCGTTGGGGGCAGATTGAACACTGAAGCTTTCTTT

j_call: TRBJ2-7
clone_size: NA
d_call: NA
v_call: TRBV6-1
cdr3_aa: CASSPVDSPVGEQYF
cdr3_nt: TGTGCCAGCAGTCCAGTGGACAGTCCCGTAGGTGAGCAGTACTTC

j_call: TRBJ1-5
clone_size: once
d_call: NA
v_call: TRBV4-1
cdr3_aa: CASSSGGAQPQHF
cdr3_nt: TGCGCCAGCAGCTCCGGGGGGGCTCAGCCCCAGCATTTT

j_call: TRBJ2-2
clone_size: NA
d_call: NA
v_call: TRBV6-4
cdr3_aa: CASRQTPSPGELFF
cdr3_nt: TGTGCCAGCAGGCAGACTCCCTCCCCCGGGGAGCTGTTTTTT

j_call: TRBJ1-3
clone_size: NA
d_call: NA
v_call: TRBV30
cdr3_aa: CAWKGHRVSGNTIYF
cdr3_nt: TGTGCCTGGAAGGGGCACAGGGTGTCTGGAAACACCATATATTTT

j_call: TRBJ2-2
clone_size: NA
d_call: TRBD2
v_call: TRBV18
cdr3_aa: CASSPPVLAGVNGELFF
cdr3_nt: TGTGCCAGCTCACCACCAGTGCTAGCGGGAGTTAACGGGGAGCTGTTTTTT

j_call: TRBJ1-5
clone_size: NA
d_call: NA
v_call: TRBV7-9
cdr3_aa: CASSLFPGPYDQPQHF
cdr3_nt: TGTGCCAGCAGCTTATTCCCAGGGCCCTACGATCAGCCCCAGCATTTT

j_call: TRBJ2-3
clone_size: NA
d_call: NA
v_call: TRBV2
cdr3_aa: CASKRTDHTDTQYF
cdr3_nt: TGTGCCAGCAAGCGGACGGATCACACAGATACGCAGTATTTT

j_call: TRBJ2-3
clone_size: NA
d_call: NA
v_call: TRBV9
cdr3_aa: CASSGLGTSTDTQYF
cdr3_nt: TGTGCCAGCAGCGGCCTCGGGACTAGCACAGATACGCAGTATTTT

j_call: TRBJ2-2
clone_size: NA
d_call: NA
v_call: TRBV5-1
cdr3_aa: CASSFRRVGTGELFF
cdr3_nt: TGCGCCAGCAGCTTCAGACGGGTAGGCACCGGGGAGCTGTTTTTT

j_call: TRBJ2-2
clone_size: NA
d_call: NA
v_call: TRBV7-6
cdr3_aa: CASSLAWGPNTGELFF
cdr3_nt: TGTGCCAGCAGCTTAGCATGGGGCCCGAACACCGGGGAGCTGTTTTTT

j_call: TRBJ1-2
clone_size: NA
d_call: TRBD1
v_call: TRBV28
cdr3_aa: CASSSWTGINYGYTF
cdr3_nt: TGTGCCAGCAGTTCCTGGACAGGGATTAACTATGGCTACACCTTC

j_call: TRBJ2-3
clone_size: NA
d_call: TRBD2
v_call: TRBV11-2
cdr3_aa: CASSLVVLAGGADTQYF
cdr3_nt: TGTGCCAGCAGCTTAGTCGTCCTAGCGGGAGGGGCAGATACGCAGTATTTT

j_call: TRBJ1-2
clone_size: once
d_call: NA
v_call: TRBV20-1
cdr3_aa: CSAAANYGYTF
cdr3_nt: TGCAGTGCTGCAGCTAACTATGGCTACACCTTC

j_call: TRBJ1-4
clone_size: once
d_call: NA
v_call: TRBV9
cdr3_aa: CASSGPATNEKLFF
cdr3_nt: TGTGCCAGCAGCGGGCCAGCAACTAATGAAAAACTGTTTTTT

j_call: TRBJ1-5
clone_size: NA
d_call: NA
v_call: TRBV15
cdr3_aa: CATRRDYNQPQHF
cdr3_nt: TGTGCCACCAGGCGGGACTACAATCAGCCCCAGCATTTT

j_call: TRBJ2-1
clone_size: NA
d_call: TRBD1
v_call: TRBV5-5
cdr3_aa: CASSLGSWGQGYNEQFF
cdr3_nt: TGTGCCAGCAGCTTGGGGTCCTGGGGACAGGGCTACAATGAGCAGTTCTTC

j_call: TRBJ1-2
clone_size: NA
d_call: NA
v_call: TRBV6-1
cdr3_aa: CASNGQGGAPYGYTF
cdr3_nt: TGTGCCAGCAACGGACAAGGGGGGGCTCCCTATGGCTACACCTTC

j_call: TRBJ2-5
clone_size: once
d_call: TRBD2
v_call: TRBV5-4
cdr3_aa: CASSLELATGETQYF
cdr3_nt: TGTGCCAGCAGCTTGGAACTAGCGACCGGAGAGACCCAGTACTTC

j_call: TRBJ2-7
clone_size: NA
d_call: TRBD1
v_call: TRBV14
cdr3_aa: CASSQVNRGYEQYF
cdr3_nt: TGTGCCAGCAGCCAAGTTAACAGGGGGTACGAGCAGTACTTC

j_call: TRBJ2-1
clone_size: NA
d_call: TRBD2
v_call: TRBV28
cdr3_aa: CASRTSGRFYNEQFF
cdr3_nt: TGTGCCAGCAGGACTAGCGGGAGGTTCTACAATGAGCAGTTCTTC

j_call: TRBJ2-7
clone_size: NA
d_call: TRBD1
v_call: TRBV5-1
cdr3_aa: CASSGTGQSYEQYF
cdr3_nt: TGCGCCAGCAGCGGAACGGGACAGAGCTACGAGCAGTACTTC

j_call: TRBJ2-7
clone_size: NA
d_call: TRBD2
v_call: TRBV6-5
cdr3_aa: CASNGLVNNEQYF
cdr3_nt: TGTGCCAGCAACGGACTAGTAAACAACGAGCAGTACTTC